The 7 T cell receptor beta chains in this list originate from one sample, sequenced in a study of regulatory T cells in long-lasting Graves disease. Relying on iRepertoire HTBI primers and Arm-PCR of CDR3 regions, the team built TCR beta libraries. MiXCR, applied by TCRdb to the multiplex PCR reads, yields one record per CDR3 protein. Here the sample spans approximately 690,000 distinct CDR3 sequences, around 30% being singletons. As to time point: persistent/refractory GD, antithyroid drugs over 5 years with positive TRAb. From PBMCs, RNA was extracted and then used to make the TCR library. The sample in question was peripheral blood mononuclear cells (PBMCs), obtained when the disease was refractory, from a patient treated with antithyroid drugs. The receptors here all came from a female donor with Graves disease.

The chain recombines TRBV7-9 with TRBJ1-5, with a weak D call TRBD1 (6 bases). The V end lost 4 bases, the J end lost 5 bases, and 24 bases lay between the germline ends. Germline values: CDR1 SEHNR, CDR2 FQNEAQ (reference sequence). There are 18 residues in the CDR3. In DNA form, the CDR3 reads TGTGCCAGCAGCTCCTTATATTGGGACATATTGAGCCATCAGCCCCAGCATTTT. It yields the protein CASSSLYWDILSHQPQHF.

This clonotype was seen at least ten times. V is TRBV28 and J is TRBJ2-7; TRBD2 matches 15 bases. V lost 3 bases and J lost 4; bases outside the gene matches: 13. CDR1 is MDHEN, CDR2 SYDVKM, per germline. CDR3 length equals 19 residues. CDR3 in DNA: TGTGCCAGCAGTTTGAGGACTAGCGGGAGGGCCCGTGGTTTGTACGAGCAGTACTTC. Translated, it gives CASSLRTSGRARGLYEQYF.

This clonotype appeared many times. This chain links TRBV11-2 with TRBJ2-7; 10 nucleotides match TRBD2. V was clipped by 4 bases and J by 3 bases; unmatched bases: 9. The germline V gene encodes CDR1 SGHAT and CDR2 FQNNGV. The CDR3 sequence is 16 residues long. CDR3 bases: TGTGCCAGCAGCTGGGAGAGCGGGACTAGCGTCTACGAGCAGTACTTC. Amino acid sequence: CASSWESGTSVYEQYF.

This chain's CDR3 is CASSSDSANGGSEKLFF. The CDR3 bases are TGCGCCAGCAGCTCAGACTCAGCTAATGGTGGGAGCGAAAAACTGTTTTTT. V usage is TRBV5-1 and J usage is TRBJ1-4; D uncertain. V was cut by 3 bases and J by 8 bases, with 23 bases left in between. The germline CDR1 and CDR2 sequences are SGHRS and YFSETQ. The CDR3 length is 17 residues.

The gene calls are TRBV6-1 and TRBJ2-2, with a tentative D call TRBD2 (6 bases). CDR1 and CDR2 from the germline V gene are MNHNS and SASEGT. This CDR3 is 14 amino acids long. V lost 1 base and J 6 bases, leaving 9 bases between the germline ends. CDR3: CASSEVGGAGELFF. CDR3 coding DNA: TGTGCCAGCAGTGAAGTAGGAGGGGCCGGGGAGCTGTTTTTT.

About this clonotype: Its ends do not fully match the called genes, so a read error is possible. V is TRBV16 and J is TRBJ1-3; D unresolved. The V gene's germline CDR1 is KGHSY and CDR2 FQNENV. The CDR3 length is 17 residues. Here the CDR3 reads CASSQSRGISSGNTIYF. The CDR3 DNA follows: TGTGCCAGCAGCCAATCAAGAGGGATTTCATCTGGAAACACCATATATTTC.

This clonotype was found many times. This rearrangement joins TRBV12-5 to TRBJ1-1; 7 bases align to TRBD1. The V and J ends lost 6 bases and 4 bases, in that order; junction bases with no gene match: 11. The CDR3 consists of 15 residues. Per germline, CDR1 LGHNT and CDR2 FRNRAP. CDR3 nucleotides: TGTGCTAGTGGCGGGGGACAGTTTTGGGGCACTGAAGCTTTCTTT. Its translation: CASGGGQFWGTEAFF. Combining the CDR3 with reference TRBV12-5 and TRBJ1-1 gives the whole variable domain DARVTQTPRHKVTEMGQEVTMRCQPILGHNTVFWYRQTMMQGLELLAYFRNRAPLDDSGMPKDRFSAEMPDATLATLKIQPSEPRDSAVYFCASGGGQFWGTEAFFGQGTRLTVV.